The 11 T cell receptor beta chains given below trace back to one sample, sequenced in a study of blood T cell repertoires in COVID-19. Generated by immunoSEQ multiplex PCR, the TCRdb table keeps only in-frame clones and is missing some. The table has 40,000 to 50,000 clones, roughly nine tenths seen once; the top ten hold over 8%. What was sequenced was peripheral blood. The source is a man under 40 with active or convalescent COVID-19.

The chain is built from TRBV2 and TRBJ1-4, with D unclear. Trimming removed 10 bases at V and 3 bases at J, with 12 bases between. Germline V gives CDR1 SNHLY, CDR2 FYNNEI. CDR3 size: 13 residues. The CDR3 nucleotides read TGTGCCACCCTTTATGCGGCTAATGAAAAACTGTTTTTT. It translates to CATLYAANEKLFF.

The V gene is TRBV18, the J gene TRBJ2-7; possibly TRBD1 for D (7 bases). The V end was cut by 3 bases, the J end by 0 bases, with 21 bases between. This CDR3 region has 18 residues. CDR1 KGHSH and CDR2 LQKENI come from the germline V gene. The CDR3 spells CASSPYRGDSPSSYEQYF. The CDR3 nucleotides are TGTGCCAGCTCACCCTACCGCGGGGACAGCCCCAGCTCCTACGAGCAGTACTTC.

V and J are TRBV2 and TRBJ1-6; D unresolved. This CDR3 spans 15 amino acids. Germline CDR1 SNHLY, CDR2 FYNNEI. V was pared by 2 bases and J by 5 bases, with 10 bases between. CDR3 in amino acids: CASSEWEEDNSPLHF. CDR3 DNA sequence: TGTGCCAGCAGTGAATGGGAGGAGGATAATTCACCCCTCCACTTT.

The rearrangement joins TRBV18 to TRBJ2-1, with TRBD1 as a possible D gene (5 bases). CDR1 is KGHSH, CDR2 LQKENI, per germline. V lost 3 bases and J 4 bases, leaving 13 bases between the germline ends. The CDR3 totals 15 residues. For the CDR3, the DNA is TGTGCCAGCTCACCCAGGGAAACCCTGTACAATGAGCAGTTCTTC. Its translation is CASSPRETLYNEQFF.

The gene calls are TRBV2 and TRBJ1-3; 8 nucleotides align to TRBD1. V shed 6 bases, J shed 5 bases, and the junction held 6 bases outside the gene matches. Germline CDR1 reads SNHLY; CDR2 reads FYNNEI. This CDR3 comprises 14 residues. The CDR3 bases are TGTGCCAGCAGCCTACAGGGGGAACGAAACACCATATATTTT. Protein sequence: CASSLQGERNTIYF. Full variable domain (outside the CDR3, taken from reference TRBV2 and TRBJ1-3): EPEVTQTPSHQVTQMGQEVILRCVPISNHLYFYWYRQILGQKVEFLVSFYNNEISEKSEIFDDQFSVERPDGSNFTLKIRSTKLEDSAMYFCASSLQGERNTIYFGEGSWLTVV.

The rearrangement links TRBV5-1 to TRBJ2-1; D perhaps matches TRBD1 (5 bases). V lost 0 bases and J lost 10, with 14 bases in between. The CDR3 consists of 14 residues. The V gene's germline CDR1 is SGHRS and CDR2 YFSETQ. CDR3 sequence reads: CASSLGAGHTEQFF. The CDR3 DNA follows: TGCGCCAGCAGCTTGGGGGCAGGGCACACCGAGCAGTTCTTC.

This rearrangement joins TRBV5-1 to TRBJ1-6; 7 bases agree with TRBD1. Germline loops: CDR1 SGHRS, CDR2 YFSETQ. The CDR3 extends over 15 amino acids. V gave up 4 bases and J gave up 7 bases; unmatched junction bases: 8. The CDR3 DNA follows: TGCGCCAGCAGCGGGACGGACAGGAAGAATTCACCCCTCCACTTT. Its protein product is CASSGTDRKNSPLHF.

The CDR3 is CASSVRQGLPNGYTF. In DNA form, the CDR3 reads TGCGCCAGCAGTGTCCGACAGGGTCTACCTAATGGCTACACCTTC. The rearrangement joins TRBV10-2 to TRBJ1-2; 7 bases agree with TRBD1. CDR3 length: 15 residues. The V and J ends lost 4 bases and 6 bases, in that order; junction bases with no gene match: 11. The germline CDR1 and CDR2 sequences are WSHSY and SAAADI.

The chain recombines TRBV29-1 with TRBJ2-1; 13 positions agree with TRBD2. The germline V gene encodes CDR1 SQVTM and CDR2 ANQGSEA. J was trimmed by 8 bases and V by 4 bases; bases with no gene match: 8. The CDR3 runs 15 residues. The CDR3, as DNA: TGCAGCGTTGTCCGGAGGGGGACTAGCGGGGATGAGCAGTTCTTC. Protein product: CSVVRRGTSGDEQFF.

V is TRBV11-2 and J is TRBJ1-2, with TRBD1 matching 11 bases. CDR3 length: 14 residues. J lost 8 bases, V lost 1 base, and 3 bases had no gene match. Germline values: CDR1 SGHAT, CDR2 FQNNGV. In DNA form, the CDR3 reads TGTGCCAGCAGCTTAGGGACAGGGGGCGCGGGCTACACCTTC. Its protein product is CASSLGTGGAGYTF. Supplemented by reference TRBV11-2 and TRBJ1-2, the full variable domain reads EAGVAQSPRYKIIEKRQSVAFWCNPISGHATLYWYQQILGQGPKLLIQFQNNGVVDDSQLPKDRFSAERLKGVDSTLKIQPAKLEDSAVYLCASSLGTGGAGYTFGSGTRLTVV.

The chain couples TRBV19 to TRBJ1-1, with 10 bases aligning to TRBD1. Germline CDR1 is LNHDA and CDR2 is SQIVND (reference sequence). The CDR3 runs to 14 residues. The trim removed 8 bases at V and 4 bases at J, leaving 7 bases unmatched. The CDR3 DNA sequence: TGTGCCAGTCAGACAGGGGGCGCCGGCACTGAAGCTTTCTTT. Amino acid sequence: CASQTGGAGTEAFF.